The 15 T cell receptor beta chains below were found in one sample sequenced in a study of cytomegalovirus exposure and HLA in healthy donors. Repertoires were generated with immunoSEQ multiplex PCR, while TCRdb's copy carries only in-frame clones and drops some. Of some 140,000 clones in the sample, roughly four fifths were seen once. The sequencing input was PBMCs. The receptor source for this set is a woman between 25 and 40 years old in good health and CMV-seronegative.

The chain uses TRBV2 and TRBJ1-1; no firm D call. This CDR3 is built from 11 residues. Deletions cut 8 bases from V and 1 base from J, with 5 bases between. Germline values: CDR1 SNHLY, CDR2 FYNNEI. DNA of the CDR3: TGTGCCAGCCTCGGGAACACTGAAGCTTTCTTT. Translated: CASLGNTEAFF.

The chain combines TRBV27 with TRBJ2-1; D is perhaps TRBD1 (6 bases). CDR3 length equals 16 residues. Germline V gene sequence: CDR1 MNHEY, CDR2 SMNVEV (reference sequence). V shed 8 bases and J shed 0 bases, with 17 bases lying between them. Here the CDR3 reads CASGNKGGSSYNEQFF. CDR3 DNA: TGTGCCAGCGGCAATAAAGGGGGTAGCTCCTACAATGAGCAGTTCTTC.

V and J are TRBV5-1 and TRBJ1-6; no firm D call. Germline V gene sequence: CDR1 SGHRS, CDR2 YFSETQ. The germline V and J ends were trimmed by 5 bases and 5 bases, with 17 bases remaining between them. The CDR3 loop spans 16 amino acids. CDR3: CASRSLVSDNNSPLHF. CDR3 DNA sequence: TGCGCCAGCAGAAGCTTAGTATCTGATAATAATTCACCCCTCCACTTT.

J is TRBJ2-5 and V is TRBV7-8; maybe TRBD2 (6 bases). CDR1 and CDR2 from the germline V gene are SGHVS and FQNEAQ. The germline V and J ends were trimmed by 1 base and 4 bases, with 7 bases remaining between them. The CDR3 is 13 amino acids. Written as DNA, the CDR3 is TGTGCCAGCAGCTTAGGACTAGGAGAGACCCAGTACTTC. Translating gives CASSLGLGETQYF.

The V call is TRBV13, the J call TRBJ1-1; no clear D. The germline V gene has CDR1 PRHDT and CDR2 FYEKMQ (reference sequence). The CDR3 runs 15 residues. Trimming took off 1 base at V and 0 bases at J, with 9 bases between the two ends. CDR3 bases: TGTGCCAGCAGCTTAGATCGGTATGTGAACACTGAAGCTTTCTTT. Protein: CASSLDRYVNTEAFF.

V is TRBV5-1 and J is TRBJ1-1, with a tentative D call TRBD1 (5 bases). Per germline, CDR1 SGHRS and CDR2 YFSETQ. The CDR3 totals 15 residues. Between the trimmed V and J ends, which lost 0 bases and 0 bases, there was a span of 9 bases. The CDR3 DNA reads as TGCGCCAGCAGCTTGGACAGGAGCATGAACACTGAAGCTTTCTTT. Translating it yields CASSLDRSMNTEAFF.

This rearrangement joins TRBV19 to TRBJ1-5, with 7 bases fitting TRBD1. V gave up 2 bases and J gave up 3 bases; unmatched junction bases: 10. The CDR3 is 17 residues long. Germline CDR1 and CDR2: LNHDA and SQIVND (reference sequence). CDR3 loop: CASSIIVRDSVNQPQHF. The DNA of the CDR3 is TGTGCCAGTAGTATAATCGTCCGGGACAGCGTCAATCAGCCCCAGCATTTT.

As regards this clone: Additional DNA sequences in this sample encode the identical CDR3. CDR3 loop: CATSRDLGSYGYTF. The CDR3 DNA is TGTGCCACCAGCAGAGATCTAGGCAGCTATGGCTACACCTTC. This sequence joins TRBV15 and TRBJ1-2, with no clear D. The CDR3 has 14 residues. Germline V CDR1 and CDR2: LNHNV, YYDKDF (reference sequence). V was clipped by 0 bases and J by 4 bases, with 9 bases between them. Full variable domain (outside the CDR3, taken from reference TRBV15 and TRBJ1-2): DAMVIQNPRYQVTQFGKPVTLSCSQTLNHNVMYWYQQKSSQAPKLLFHYYDKDFNNEADTPDNFQSRRPNTSFCFLDIRSPGLGDTAMYLCATSRDLGSYGYTFGSGTRLTVV.

About this clone itself: The junction departs from the called germline gene at one end, perhaps through a read error. The chain carries TRBV5-8 and TRBJ1-5; D not certain. Germline V lookup: CDR1 SGHTS, CDR2 YDEGEE. The CDR3 loop spans 13 amino acids. The CDR3 here is CASSLELNQPQHF. The CDR3 nucleotides are TGTGCCAGCAGTTTGGAGCTAAATCAGCCCCAGCATTTT.

The chain joins TRBV5-1 to TRBJ2-2; tentatively, D is TRBD1 (6 bases). This CDR3 spans 13 amino acids. V was clipped by 4 bases and J by 5 bases, with 9 bases between them. From germline, CDR1 is SGHRS and CDR2 YFSETQ. CDR3 coding DNA: TGCGCCAGCAGCAAGGACAGAACCGGGGAGCTGTTTTTT. Its translation: CASSKDRTGELFF. The entire variable domain, with the rest obtained from reference TRBV5-1 and TRBJ2-2, is as follows: KAGVTQTPRYLIKTRGQQVTLSCSPISGHRSVSWYQQTPGQGLQFLFEYFSETQRNKGNFPGRFSGRQFSNSRSEMNVSTLELGDSALYLCASSKDRTGELFFGEGSRLTVL.

This rearrangement joins TRBV7-3 to TRBJ1-2; D is ambiguous. Germline V gene sequence: CDR1 SGHTA, CDR2 FQGTGA. Trimming pared 5 bases from V and 5 bases from J, leaving 27 bases between. The CDR3 sequence is 18 residues long. The CDR3: CASSLTVGSRGAVYGYTF. The CDR3 nucleotides read TGTGCCAGCAGCCTCACGGTGGGTAGTCGAGGCGCTGTGTATGGCTACACCTTC.

The rearrangement uses TRBV5-1 and TRBJ2-2, with 11 nucleotides matching TRBD2. The V gene end was trimmed by 4 bases and the J gene end by 6 bases; junction bases not matched to a gene: 8. This CDR3 region has 16 residues. CDR1 SGHRS and CDR2 YFSETQ come from the germline V gene. This CDR3 is CASSLLTSGVAGELFF. CDR3 coding DNA: TGCGCCAGCAGCCTGTTGACTAGCGGGGTGGCCGGGGAGCTGTTTTTT.

Here the CDR3 reads CSVEGQGQGKHEQYF. The DNA for the CDR3 is TGCAGCGTTGAGGGGCAAGGACAGGGTAAGCACGAGCAGTACTTC. The J gene is TRBJ2-7, the V gene TRBV29-1; 8 positions match TRBD1. V lost 3 bases and J lost 5; bases outside the gene matches: 12. Looked up from germline, CDR1 is SQVTM and CDR2 is ANQGSEA. The CDR3 consists of 15 residues.

The J gene is TRBJ2-5, the V gene TRBV7-2, with TRBD1 identical over 7 bases. Looked up from germline, CDR1 is SGHTA and CDR2 is FQGNSA. This CDR3 is 16 amino acids long. V dropped 0 bases and J dropped 5; count of bases not matched to a gene: 9. The CDR3 sequence: CASSLARAGGWETQYF. DNA for the CDR3: TGTGCCAGCAGCTTAGCGCGGGCAGGGGGATGGGAGACCCAGTACTTC.

J is TRBJ2-7 and V is TRBV5-4; 12 bases match TRBD2. Germline assignment: CDR1 SGHNT and CDR2 YYREEE (reference sequence). The CDR3 sequence is 16 residues long. J was trimmed by 2 bases and V by 4 bases; bases with no gene match: 7. CDR3 coding DNA: TGTGCCAGCAGCCAAGGACTAGCGGGGTCTACCTACGAGCAGTACTTC. It specifies CASSQGLAGSTYEQYF.